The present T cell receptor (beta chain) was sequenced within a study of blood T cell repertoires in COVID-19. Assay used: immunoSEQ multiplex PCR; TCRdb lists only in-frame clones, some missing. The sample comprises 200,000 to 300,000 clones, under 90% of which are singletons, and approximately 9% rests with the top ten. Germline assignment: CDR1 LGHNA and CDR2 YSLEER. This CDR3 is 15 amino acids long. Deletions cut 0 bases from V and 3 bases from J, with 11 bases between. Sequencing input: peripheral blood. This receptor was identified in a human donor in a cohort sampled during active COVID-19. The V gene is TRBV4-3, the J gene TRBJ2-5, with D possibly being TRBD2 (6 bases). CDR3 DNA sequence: TGCGCCAGCAGCCAAGATACCCGCGGGGAAGAGACCCAGTACTTC. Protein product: CASSQDTRGEETQYF.